What follows is one TCR beta chain and its context. The antigen is not known. This table comes from immunoSEQ multiplex PCR, and its TCRdb copy is limited to in-frame clones, with some not included. The profile shows around 150,000 clones, approximately 80% of them singletons. CDR1 and CDR2 from the germline V gene are SGHAT and FQNNGV. The CDR3 runs to 13 residues. Trimming took 5 bases from V and 9 from J, leaving 17 bases between them. These data are taken from a study of cytomegalovirus exposure and HLA in healthy donors. Findings and caveats of the study: Most TCR sequences proved rare, with some public TCRs found in many donors.

The chain joins TRBV11-2 to TRBJ2-7; D might be TRBD1 (6 bases). The sequence came from a young man in good health and CMV-seropositive. Input material: PBMCs. For the CDR3, the DNA is TGTGCCAGCAGCGCGCCAGGGGTAAGGGGGCAGTACTTC. This sequence encodes CASSAPGVRGQYF.